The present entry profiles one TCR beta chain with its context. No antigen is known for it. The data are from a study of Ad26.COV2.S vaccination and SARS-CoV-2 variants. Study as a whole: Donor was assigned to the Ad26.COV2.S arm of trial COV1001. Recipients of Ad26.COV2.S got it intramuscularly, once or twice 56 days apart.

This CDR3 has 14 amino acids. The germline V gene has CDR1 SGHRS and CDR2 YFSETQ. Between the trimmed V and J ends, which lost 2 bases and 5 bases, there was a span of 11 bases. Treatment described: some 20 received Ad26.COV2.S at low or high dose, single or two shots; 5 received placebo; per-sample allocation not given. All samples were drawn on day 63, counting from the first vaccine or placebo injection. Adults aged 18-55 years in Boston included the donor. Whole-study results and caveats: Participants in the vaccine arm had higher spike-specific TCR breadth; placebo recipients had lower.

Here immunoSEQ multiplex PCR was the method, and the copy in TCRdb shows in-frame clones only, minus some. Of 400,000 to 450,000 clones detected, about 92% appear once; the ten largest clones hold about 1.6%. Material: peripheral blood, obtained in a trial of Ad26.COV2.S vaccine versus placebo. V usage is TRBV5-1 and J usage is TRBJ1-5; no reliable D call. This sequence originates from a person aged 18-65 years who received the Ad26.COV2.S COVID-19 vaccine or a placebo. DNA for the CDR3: TGCGCCAGCAGCTTACATATTGGGGATCAGCCCCAGCATTTT. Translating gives CASSLHIGDQPQHF.